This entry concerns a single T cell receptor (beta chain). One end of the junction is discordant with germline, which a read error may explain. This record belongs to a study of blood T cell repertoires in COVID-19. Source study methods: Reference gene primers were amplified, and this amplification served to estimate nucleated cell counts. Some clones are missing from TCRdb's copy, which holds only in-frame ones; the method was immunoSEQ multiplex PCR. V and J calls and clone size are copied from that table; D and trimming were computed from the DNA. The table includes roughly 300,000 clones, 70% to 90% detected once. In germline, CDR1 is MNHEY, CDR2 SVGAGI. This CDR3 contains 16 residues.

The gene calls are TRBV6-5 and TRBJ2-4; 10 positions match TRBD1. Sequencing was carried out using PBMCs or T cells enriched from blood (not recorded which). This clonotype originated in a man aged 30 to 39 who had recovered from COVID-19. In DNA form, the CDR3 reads TGTGCCAGCAGTCACTCGGACAGGGGGGGCAAAAACATTCAGTACTTC. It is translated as CASSHSDRGGKNIQYF.